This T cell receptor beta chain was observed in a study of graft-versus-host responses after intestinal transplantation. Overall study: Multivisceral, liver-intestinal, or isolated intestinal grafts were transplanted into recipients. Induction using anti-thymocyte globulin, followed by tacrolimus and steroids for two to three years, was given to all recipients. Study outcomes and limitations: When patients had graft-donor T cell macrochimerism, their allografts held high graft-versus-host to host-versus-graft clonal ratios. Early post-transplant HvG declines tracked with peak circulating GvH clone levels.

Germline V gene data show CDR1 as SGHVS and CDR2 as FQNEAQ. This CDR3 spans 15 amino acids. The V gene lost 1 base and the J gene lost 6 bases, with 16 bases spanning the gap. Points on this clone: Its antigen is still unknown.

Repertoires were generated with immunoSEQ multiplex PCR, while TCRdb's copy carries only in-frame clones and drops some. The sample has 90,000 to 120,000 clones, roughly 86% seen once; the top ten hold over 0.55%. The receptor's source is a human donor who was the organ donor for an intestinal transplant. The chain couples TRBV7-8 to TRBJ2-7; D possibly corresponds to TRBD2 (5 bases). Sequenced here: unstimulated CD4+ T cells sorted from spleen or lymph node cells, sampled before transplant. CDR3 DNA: TGTGCCAGCAGCTTAGGAACCGGGAAGGCCGGCGAGCAGTACTTC. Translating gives CASSLGTGKAGEQYF.